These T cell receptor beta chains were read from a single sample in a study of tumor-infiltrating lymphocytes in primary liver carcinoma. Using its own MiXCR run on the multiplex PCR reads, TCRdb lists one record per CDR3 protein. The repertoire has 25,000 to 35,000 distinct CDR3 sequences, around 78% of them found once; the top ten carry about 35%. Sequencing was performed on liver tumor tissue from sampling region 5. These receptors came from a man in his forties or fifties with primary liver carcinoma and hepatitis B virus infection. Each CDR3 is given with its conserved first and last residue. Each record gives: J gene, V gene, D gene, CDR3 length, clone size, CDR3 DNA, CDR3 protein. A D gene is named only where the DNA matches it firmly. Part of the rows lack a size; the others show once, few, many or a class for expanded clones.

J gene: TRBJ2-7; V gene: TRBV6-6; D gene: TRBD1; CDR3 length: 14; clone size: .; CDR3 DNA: TGTGCCAGCAACTCAGGACAGGTAGGCTACGAGCAGTACTTC; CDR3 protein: CASNSGQVGYEQYF
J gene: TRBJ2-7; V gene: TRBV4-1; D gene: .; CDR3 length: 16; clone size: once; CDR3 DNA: TGCGCCAGCAGCCGATACCCAGCGGAGCCACTTTACGAGCAGTACTTC; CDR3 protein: CASSRYPAEPLYEQYF
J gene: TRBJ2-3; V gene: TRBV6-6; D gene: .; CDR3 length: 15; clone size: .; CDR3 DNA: TGTGCCAGCAGCCATGCGACTTACGTCCCAGATACGCAGTATTTT; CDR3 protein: CASSHATYVPDTQYF
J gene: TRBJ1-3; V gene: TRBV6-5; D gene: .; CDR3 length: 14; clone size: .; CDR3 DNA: TGTGTCAGCAGTTATTCACAGAGTGGAAACACCATATATTTT; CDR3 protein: CVSSYSQSGNTIYF
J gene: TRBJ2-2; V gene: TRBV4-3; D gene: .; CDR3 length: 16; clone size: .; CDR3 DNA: TGCGCCAGCAGCCAAAACCCAGAAGGAAGCCCCGCGGAACTGTTTTTT; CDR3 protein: CASSQNPEGSPAELFF
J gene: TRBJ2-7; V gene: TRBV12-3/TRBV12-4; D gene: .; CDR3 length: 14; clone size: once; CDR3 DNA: TGTGCCAGCACTCCTAGCGTAGACTCCTACGGGCAGTACTTC; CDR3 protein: CASTPSVDSYGQYF
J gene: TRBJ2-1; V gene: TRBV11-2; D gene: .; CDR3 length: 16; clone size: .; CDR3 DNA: TGTGCCAGCAGCTGTGACCATAGGATGTGCTACAATGAGCAGTTCTTC; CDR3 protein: CASSCDHRMCYNEQFF
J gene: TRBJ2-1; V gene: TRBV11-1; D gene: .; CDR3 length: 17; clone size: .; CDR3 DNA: TGTGCCAGCACCATCGGGCCCGGGTTACACTCCTATAATGGGCGGTTCTTC; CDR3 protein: CASTIGPGLHSYNGRFF
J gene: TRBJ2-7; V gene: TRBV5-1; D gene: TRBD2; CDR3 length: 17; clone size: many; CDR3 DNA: TGCGCCAGCAGCTTGGCCCGAGGACTAGCGGGAGCCCCCGAGCAGTACTTC; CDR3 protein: CASSLARGLAGAPEQYF
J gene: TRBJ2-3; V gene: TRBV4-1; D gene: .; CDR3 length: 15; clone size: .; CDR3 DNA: TGCGCCAGTAGCCAAGGTCTTCCCTTCACAGATACGCAGTATTTT; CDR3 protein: CASSQGLPFTDTQYF
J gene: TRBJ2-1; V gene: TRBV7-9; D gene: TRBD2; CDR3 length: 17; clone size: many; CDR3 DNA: TGTGCCAGCAGTTCCACCGGGACTAGCGGGGCCTTCAATGAGCAGTTCTTC; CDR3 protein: CASSSTGTSGAFNEQFF
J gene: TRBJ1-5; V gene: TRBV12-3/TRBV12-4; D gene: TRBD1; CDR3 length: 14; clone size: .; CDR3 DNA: TGTGCCAGCTGTAGGACAGGGAACAATCAGCCCCAGCATTTT; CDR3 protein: CASCRTGNNQPQHF
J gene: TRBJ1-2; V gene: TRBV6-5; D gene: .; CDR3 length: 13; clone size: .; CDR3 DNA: TGTGCCAGCAGACTAGCGGCTAACTATGACTACACCTTC; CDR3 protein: CASRLAANYDYTF
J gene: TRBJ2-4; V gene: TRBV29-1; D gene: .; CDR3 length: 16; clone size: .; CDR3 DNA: TGCAGCGCTGAAGCTAGGTCTCCTGCGGTCAAAAACATTCAGTACTTC; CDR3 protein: CSAEARSPAVKNIQYF
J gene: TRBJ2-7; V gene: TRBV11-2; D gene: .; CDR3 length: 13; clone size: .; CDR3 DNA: TGTGCCAGCAGCTTTGGCCAGCTCTACGAGCAGTACTTC; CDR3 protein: CASSFGQLYEQYF
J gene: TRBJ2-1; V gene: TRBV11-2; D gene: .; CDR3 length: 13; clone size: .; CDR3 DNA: TGTACCAGCTTATACCGGCTAGTTAGTGAGCAGTTCTTC; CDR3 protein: CTSLYRLVSEQFF
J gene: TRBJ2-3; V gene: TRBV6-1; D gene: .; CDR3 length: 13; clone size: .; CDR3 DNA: TGTACCAGCAGTGAAGCCCCGGGAGATATGCAGTATTTT; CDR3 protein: CTSSEAPGDMQYF
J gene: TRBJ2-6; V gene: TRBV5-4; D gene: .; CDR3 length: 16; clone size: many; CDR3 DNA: TGTGCCAGCAGCACCGGAGGAGGGTCTGGGGCCAACGTCCTGACTTTC; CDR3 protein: CASSTGGGSGANVLTF
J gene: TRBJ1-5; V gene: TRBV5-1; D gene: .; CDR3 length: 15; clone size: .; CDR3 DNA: TGCGCCAGCAGCCTAGGGCAAAGGGAGGATCAGCCCCAGCATTTT; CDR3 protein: CASSLGQREDQPQHF
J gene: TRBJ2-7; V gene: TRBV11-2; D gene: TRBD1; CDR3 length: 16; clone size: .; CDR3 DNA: TGTGCCAGCAGTTTCATAGAGGGGGCCATACATAACGAGCAGTATTTC; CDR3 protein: CASSFIEGAIHNEQYF
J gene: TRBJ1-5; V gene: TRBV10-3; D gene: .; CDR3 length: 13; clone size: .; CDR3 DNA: TGTGCCATCAGTGACGGGGAGAATCAGCCCCAGCATTTT; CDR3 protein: CAISDGENQPQHF
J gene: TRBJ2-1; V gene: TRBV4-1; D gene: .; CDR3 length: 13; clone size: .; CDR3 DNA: TGCGCCAGCAGGGCCGGGACTTATAATGAGCTGTTCTTC; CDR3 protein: CASRAGTYNELFF
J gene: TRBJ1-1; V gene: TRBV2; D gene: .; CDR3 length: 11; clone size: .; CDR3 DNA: TGTGCCAGCAACCCGACAGGTGAAGCTTTCTTT; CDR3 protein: CASNPTGEAFF
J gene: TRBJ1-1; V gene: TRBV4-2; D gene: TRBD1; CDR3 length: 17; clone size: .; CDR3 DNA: TGTGCCGGCAGCCAAGACTACGGACAGGGTTTTTGGCCTGAAGCTTTCTTT; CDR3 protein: CAGSQDYGQGFWPEAFF
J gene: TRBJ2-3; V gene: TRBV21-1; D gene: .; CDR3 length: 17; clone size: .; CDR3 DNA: TGTGCCGGCAGCAAAGTTCAGGACAGGGGACGGTTGGATACGCAGTATTTT; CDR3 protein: CAGSKVQDRGRLDTQYF
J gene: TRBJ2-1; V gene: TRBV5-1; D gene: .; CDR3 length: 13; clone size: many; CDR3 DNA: TGCGCCAGAAATAGTCGGGAGCGGCGACTGAGGTTCTTC; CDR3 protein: CARNSRERRLRFF
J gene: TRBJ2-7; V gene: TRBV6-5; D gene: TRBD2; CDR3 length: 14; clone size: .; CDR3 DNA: TGTGCCGGCCCTACTAGCGGGACGGCCTATGAGCAGTATTTC; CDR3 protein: CAGPTSGTAYEQYF
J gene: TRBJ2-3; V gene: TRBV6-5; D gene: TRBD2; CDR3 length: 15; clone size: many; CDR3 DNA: TGTGCCAGCAACCCTAGCGGGTCTGGCACAGATACGCAGTATTTT; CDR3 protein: CASNPSGSGTDTQYF
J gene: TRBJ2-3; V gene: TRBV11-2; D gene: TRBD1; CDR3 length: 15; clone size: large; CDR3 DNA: TGTGCCAGCAGCTTACCCGGACAGGGGCCGGATACGCAGTATTTT; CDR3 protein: CASSLPGQGPDTQYF
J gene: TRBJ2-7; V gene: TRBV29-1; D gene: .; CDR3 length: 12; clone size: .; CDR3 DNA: TGCAGCGGCCAGACGGGGGGCGAAGAGCAGTACTTC; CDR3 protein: CSGQTGGEEQYF
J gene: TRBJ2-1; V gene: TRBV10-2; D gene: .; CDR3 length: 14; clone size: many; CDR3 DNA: TGCGCCAGCAGTGAGGGCAGGTTACTCAATGAGCAGTTCTTC; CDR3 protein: CASSEGRLLNEQFF
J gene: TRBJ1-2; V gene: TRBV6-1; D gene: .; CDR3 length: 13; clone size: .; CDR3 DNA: TGTGCCAGCAGCGAAGGGACCGGGTATGGCTACACCTTC; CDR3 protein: CASSEGTGYGYTF
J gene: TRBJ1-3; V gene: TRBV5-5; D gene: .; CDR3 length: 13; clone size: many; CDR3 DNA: TGTGCCAGCAGGACAGGCTTTGGAAACACCATATATTTT; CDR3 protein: CASRTGFGNTIYF
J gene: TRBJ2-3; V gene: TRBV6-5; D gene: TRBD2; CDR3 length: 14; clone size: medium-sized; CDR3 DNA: TGTGCCAGCAGTTACGCGGGAGTCGCAGATACGCAGTATTTT; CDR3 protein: CASSYAGVADTQYF